This TCR beta chain was sequenced for a study of long-term antiretroviral therapy in people with HIV. The CDR3 sequence is 13 residues long. Germline CDR1 SGHRS, CDR2 YFSETQ. V was trimmed by 0 bases and J by 9 bases, leaving 10 bases between them. To note about this clone: Its antigen is unknown.

Study-wide findings and caveats: Those clones which expanded before ART made up the dominant part of the repertoire at all time points.

Researchers report immunoSEQ v3.0 was run at survey level. A target of roughly 40,000-55,000 T-cell genomes per sample was set for sequencing. Sequenced by immunoSEQ multiplex PCR; TCRdb stores in-frame clones only, minus some. The data hold approximately 33,000 clones, with approximately 85% observed a single time. The receptor comes from a man aged 18 to 30 with HIV. The chain joins TRBV5-1 to TRBJ1-5; D is unresolved. Sequenced here: unsorted PBMCs, sampled 0.8 years before starting antiretroviral therapy. The CDR3 loop reads CASSLVGGAPQHF. The CDR3 nucleotides are TGCGCCAGCAGCTTGGTGGGCGGAGCGCCCCAGCATTTT.